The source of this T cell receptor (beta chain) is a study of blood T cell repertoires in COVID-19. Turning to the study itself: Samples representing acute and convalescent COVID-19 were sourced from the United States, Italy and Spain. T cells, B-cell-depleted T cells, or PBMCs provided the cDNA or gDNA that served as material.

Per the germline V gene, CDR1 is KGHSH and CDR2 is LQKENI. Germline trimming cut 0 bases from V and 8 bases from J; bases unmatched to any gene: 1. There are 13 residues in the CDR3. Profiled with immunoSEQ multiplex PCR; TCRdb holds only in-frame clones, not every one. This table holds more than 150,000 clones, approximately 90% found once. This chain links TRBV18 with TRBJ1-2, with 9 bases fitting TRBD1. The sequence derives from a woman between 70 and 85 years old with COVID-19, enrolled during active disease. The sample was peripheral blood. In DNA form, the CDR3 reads TGTGCCAGCTCACCACCGGGACAGGGCGGCTACACCTTC. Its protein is CASSPPGQGGYTF. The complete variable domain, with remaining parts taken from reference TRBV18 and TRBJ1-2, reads NAGVMQNPRHLVRRRGQEARLRCSPMKGHSHVYWYRQLPEEGLKFMVYLQKENIIDESGMPKERFSAEFPKEGPSILRIQQVVRGDSAAYFCASSPPGQGGYTFGSGTRLTVV.